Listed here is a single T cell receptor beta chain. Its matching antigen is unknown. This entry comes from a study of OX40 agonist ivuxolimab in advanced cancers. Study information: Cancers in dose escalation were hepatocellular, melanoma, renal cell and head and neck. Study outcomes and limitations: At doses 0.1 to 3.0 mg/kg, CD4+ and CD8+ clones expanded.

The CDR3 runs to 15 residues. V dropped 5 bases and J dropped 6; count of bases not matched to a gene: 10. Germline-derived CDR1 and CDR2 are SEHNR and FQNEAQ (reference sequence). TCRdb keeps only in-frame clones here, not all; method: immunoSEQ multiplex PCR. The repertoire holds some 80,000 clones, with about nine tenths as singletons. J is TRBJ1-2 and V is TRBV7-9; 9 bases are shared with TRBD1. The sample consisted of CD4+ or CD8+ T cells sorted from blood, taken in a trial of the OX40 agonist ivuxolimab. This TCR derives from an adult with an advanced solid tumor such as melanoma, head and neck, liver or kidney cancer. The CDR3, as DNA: TGTGCCAGCAGCCCCGGGGACAGGGTCTTCGATGGCTACACCTTC. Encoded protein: CASSPGDRVFDGYTF.